Each of the 15 T cell receptor beta chains below was sequenced from the same sample in a study of cytomegalovirus exposure and HLA in healthy donors. Primers: 60 Vbeta forward and 13 Jbeta reverse. TCRdb keeps only in-frame clones here, not all; method: immunoSEQ multiplex PCR. Of 95,000 to 150,000 clones in the sample, less than 80% were seen once. The sequencing sample was made of PBMCs. Receptors were obtained from a man aged 35-49 years in good health and CMV-seropositive.

The J gene is TRBJ1-3, the V gene TRBV5-4; D not resolved. The V end lost 4 bases, the J end lost 1 base, and 21 bases lay between the germline ends. The CDR3 consists of 18 residues. The V gene's germline CDR1 is SGHNT and CDR2 YYREEE (reference sequence). The CDR3 region has the DNA TGTGCCAGCAGCAACGGACGGGGTGGATTCGGGTCTGGAAACACCATATATTTT. It yields the protein CASSNGRGGFGSGNTIYF. Full variable domain (missing parts from reference TRBV5-4 and TRBJ1-3): ETGVTQSPTHLIKTRGQQVTLRCSSQSGHNTVSWYQQALGQGPQFIFQYYREEENGRGNFPPRFSGLQFPNYSSELNVNALELDDSALYLCASSNGRGGFGSGNTIYFGEGSWLTVV.

The rearrangement uses TRBV11-3 and TRBJ2-3; 12 nucleotides agree with TRBD2. This CDR3 comprises 16 residues. After removal of 3 bases from V and 0 bases from J, the junction contained 1 base not matched to a gene. Germline-derived CDR1 and CDR2 are SGHNT and YENEEA. This chain's CDR3 is CASSFGLAGSTDTQYF. CDR3 nucleotides: TGTGCCAGCAGCTTCGGACTAGCGGGGAGCACAGATACGCAGTATTTT.

Only one count was recorded for this clone. The rearrangement joins TRBV7-2 to TRBJ2-1; the match to TRBD1 covers 11 bases. CDR1 is SGHTA and CDR2 is FQGNSA in the germline V gene. The trim removed 6 bases at V and 6 bases at J, leaving 10 bases unmatched. CDR3 size: 16 residues. The CDR3 is CASRVRAGTGGNEQFF. CDR3 sequence (DNA): TGTGCCAGCAGAGTTAGAGCCGGGACAGGGGGCAATGAGCAGTTCTTC.

The sample holds a few counts of this clone. V usage is TRBV30 and J usage is TRBJ2-3, with a tentative D call TRBD2 (6 bases). Germline lookup yields CDR1 GTSNPN and CDR2 SVGIG (reference sequence). The CDR3 is made up of 12 amino acids. V was trimmed by 4 bases and J by 1 base, leaving 6 bases between them. CDR3 coding DNA: TGTGCCTGGACGGGGGGCACAGATACGCAGTATTTT. Translated, it gives CAWTGGTDTQYF.

This clone is a singleton in its sample. V and J are TRBV29-1 and TRBJ1-1, with TRBD1 matching 9 bases. The V and J ends lost 6 bases and 9 bases, in that order; junction bases with no gene match: 5. Germline V CDR1 and CDR2: SQVTM, ANQGSEA. The CDR3 length is 11 residues. CDR3 nucleotide sequence: TGCAGCGTCTGGACAGGGGACAAAGCTTTCTTT. The encoded protein is CSVWTGDKAFF.

V gene TRBV9 combines with J gene TRBJ2-1; maybe TRBD2 (6 bases). Trimming left V 0 bases short and J 5 bases short, with 15 bases between. This CDR3 region has 16 residues. Germline values: CDR1 SGDLS, CDR2 YYNGEE. The CDR3: CASSVGERAADNEQFF. For the CDR3, the DNA is TGTGCCAGCAGCGTAGGCGAGCGGGCAGCGGACAATGAGCAGTTCTTC.

The chain uses TRBV7-2 and TRBJ2-1; D is ambiguous. This CDR3 contains 13 residues. V dropped 3 bases and J dropped 4 bases, with 7 bases sitting between them. Germline V gene sequence: CDR1 SGHTA, CDR2 FQGNSA. Here the CDR3 reads CASSFGAYNEQFF. The DNA for the CDR3 is TGTGCCAGCAGCTTCGGAGCGTACAATGAGCAGTTCTTC. The full variable domain, its missing parts supplied by reference TRBV7-2 and TRBJ2-1, is GAGVSQSPSNKVTEKGKDVELRCDPISGHTALYWYRQSLGQGLEFLIYFQGNSAPDKSGLPSDRFSAERTGGSVSTLTIQRTQQEDSAVYLCASSFGAYNEQFFGPGTRLTVL.

This sequence joins TRBV4-3 and TRBJ2-5; D is perhaps TRBD2 (5 bases). CDR3 length: 13 amino acids. Germline V CDR1 and CDR2: LGHNA, YSLEER. Trimming took 5 bases from V and 4 from J, leaving 11 bases between them. This CDR3 reads CASSIGLRETQYF. As DNA, the CDR3 is TGCGCCAGCAGCATCGGACTCCGAGAGACCCAGTACTTC.

This chain links TRBV5-4 with TRBJ2-7; D gene ambiguous. The V gene lost 0 bases and the J gene lost 6 bases, with 7 bases spanning the gap. Germline assignment: CDR1 SGHNT and CDR2 YYREEE (reference sequence). The CDR3 is made up of 12 amino acids. The DNA of the CDR3 is TGTGCCAGCAGCTTGGTGCCCGGCGAGCAGTACTTC. It specifies CASSLVPGEQYF.

The chain joins TRBV29-1 to TRBJ2-3, with 10 bases matching TRBD2. CDR1 and CDR2 from the germline V gene are SQVTM and ANQGSEA. The CDR3 extends over 14 amino acids. CDR3: CTAGTSVPTDTQYF. The CDR3 DNA reads as TGCACCGCCGGGACTAGCGTTCCCACAGATACGCAGTATTTT.

This chain links TRBV30 with TRBJ1-2; 9 bases are shared with TRBD1. The J segment lost 5 bases and the V segment lost 7 bases, leaving 8 bases of the junction unmatched. The germline V gene has CDR1 GTSNPN and CDR2 SVGIG (reference sequence). This CDR3 is 13 amino acids long. Written as DNA, the CDR3 is TGTGCCTACACAGGGGGCCAAGGTTATGGCTACACCTTC. This codes for CAYTGGQGYGYTF.

V gene TRBV15 combines with J gene TRBJ2-1, with TRBD2 identical over 8 bases. This CDR3 is 14 amino acids long. With 7 bases clipped from V and 7 bases from J, the junction kept 9 bases outside the gene matches. CDR1 is LNHNV and CDR2 is YYDKDF in the germline V gene (reference sequence). The CDR3 region has the DNA TGTGCCACCATTCCGGGACTAGGGGAGAATGAGCAGTTCTTC. This codes for CATIPGLGENEQFF.

The J gene is TRBJ2-3, the V gene TRBV11-2; possible D gene TRBD2, 5 bases. The V gene's germline CDR1 is SGHAT and CDR2 FQNNGV. CDR3 size: 15 residues. V was clipped by 0 bases and J by 2 bases, with 9 bases between them. The CDR3 DNA reads as TGTGCCAGCAGCTTAGACGGGAAGGACACAGATACGCAGTATTTT. Its translation: CASSLDGKDTDTQYF.

The chain has TRBV5-1 and TRBJ2-1; 8 nucleotides line up with TRBD1. Germline V CDR1 and CDR2: SGHRS, YFSETQ. The CDR3 is made up of 15 amino acids. V was pared by 0 bases and J by 8 bases, with 7 bases of the junction left unmatched. CDR3 coding DNA: TGCGCCAGCAGCTTGGACAGGGGGAATATGTATGAGCAGTTCTTC. This codes for CASSLDRGNMYEQFF.

In this sample, this clone turned up a few times. This chain joins TRBV19 and TRBJ1-3; D gene uncertain. The CDR3 extends over 14 amino acids. The V gene lost 6 bases and the J gene lost 5 bases, with 14 bases spanning the gap. The germline V gene encodes CDR1 LNHDA and CDR2 SQIVND (reference sequence). The CDR3 loop is CASSTGGPRNTIYF. CDR3 in DNA: TGTGCCAGTAGCACCGGAGGGCCAAGAAACACCATATATTTT.